This is a list of T cell receptor beta chains from one sample in a study of prognosis after radiotherapy for stage I lung cancer. TCRdb analysed the multiplex PCR reads with MiXCR anew, one entry per CDR3 protein. The data show about 35,000 distinct CDR3 sequences, 30% to 35% seen once. Sequenced material: PBMCs, taken before or after stereotactic body radiation therapy (not recorded which). The receptors here all came from a donor aged 50 or older with non-small cell lung cancer. CDR3s include the opening cysteine and the closing phenylalanine or tryptophan. Each record gives: CDR3 DNA, CDR3 protein, D gene, clone size, J gene, V gene. D genes are given only for firm matches. The size entry is marked missing in some rows and otherwise reads once, few, many or a size class.

TGTGCCAGCAAAGGGGGGGTCTACGAGCAGTACTTC CASKGGVYEQYF - many TRBJ2-7 TRBV6-2/TRBV6-3
TGTGCCATCAGTGACGGAGGCGGAAGCGATACGCAGTATTTT CAISDGGGSDTQYF - many TRBJ2-3 TRBV10-3
TGCGCCAGCAGCCAGGGGACAGGGGGCGCGGGGCCCTACGAGCAGTACTTC CASSQGTGGAGPYEQYF TRBD1 - TRBJ2-7 TRBV5-1
TGTGCCGGTAGTCACAGGGGGACCACTGGGGCCAACGTCCTGACTTTC CAGSHRGTTGANVLTF TRBD1 - TRBJ2-6 TRBV19
TGTGCCAGCAGCGGCTGGAGAACCAGTGAGCAGTTCTTC CASSGWRTSEQFF - many TRBJ2-1 TRBV11-1
TGTGCCAGCAGTTGGGACAGGGTTACTCAGCCCCAGCATTTT CASSWDRVTQPQHF TRBD1 many TRBJ1-5 TRBV6-2/TRBV6-3
TGTGCCTGGAGTGTAGGAAAGAGCGGGAGGAATGAGCAGTTCTTC CAWSVGKSGRNEQFF TRBD2 once TRBJ2-1 TRBV30
TGTGCCAGTAGTACTCGCGCGGTAGCCAACTATGGCTACACCTTC CASSTRAVANYGYTF - many TRBJ1-2 TRBV19
TGTGCCAGCTCACCGGTCCCCTCGAACACTGAAGCTTTCTTT CASSPVPSNTEAFF - many TRBJ1-1 TRBV18
TGTGCCAGCAGTTTAGTTTCGATGCCCGGGGAGCTGTTTTTT CASSLVSMPGELFF - many TRBJ2-2 TRBV12-3/TRBV12-4
TGTGCCAGCAGTTACTCGCGGGGGTCCTCCTATGGCTACACCTTC CASSYSRGSSYGYTF - many TRBJ1-2 TRBV6-2/TRBV6-3
TGTGCCAGCAGCGAGCAGGGGATCGGGTCACCCCTCCACTTT CASSEQGIGSPLHF - - TRBJ1-6 TRBV7-3
TGTGCCAGCAGTGAAGATGAGACAGGGGGTTACGAGCAGTACTTC CASSEDETGGYEQYF TRBD1 many TRBJ2-7 TRBV6-1
TGTGCCTGGACGGGCCCCGGGGCCTACACCTTC CAWTGPGAYTF - - TRBJ1-2 TRBV30
TGTGCCAGCAGTTATGTTGGGAGACCTAACACAGATACGCAGTATTTT CASSYVGRPNTDTQYF - - TRBJ2-3 TRBV6-9
TGCGCCAGCAGCTCTTCGGGGGGGACACTCTCCTACGAGCAGTACTTC CASSSSGGTLSYEQYF TRBD2 - TRBJ2-7 TRBV5-1
TGTGCCAGCTCCCAGTCCGATGAGCAGTTCTTC CASSQSDEQFF - - TRBJ2-1 TRBV2
TGTGCCAGCAGCTTGAATCAGGGTAACTATGGCTACACCTTC CASSLNQGNYGYTF - many TRBJ1-2 TRBV5-4
TGTGCCAGCAGTGAAGCACAGGAGGGAGGAAACACCATATATTTT CASSEAQEGGNTIYF - medium-sized TRBJ1-3 TRBV6-2/TRBV6-3
TGCGCCAGCAGCCCACGGGGGCCTATAGATGGCTACACCTTC CASSPRGPIDGYTF - - TRBJ1-2 TRBV5-1
TGTGCCAGCAGCCTCATAGCGGGAGTGGGTAATGAGCAGTTCTTC CASSLIAGVGNEQFF TRBD2 few TRBJ2-1 TRBV3-1
TGTGCCAGCAGGGAACTAGCGCGAAGCACAGATACGCAGTATTTT CASRELARSTDTQYF TRBD2 many TRBJ2-3 TRBV13
TGTGCCACCAGTGGTGGACATGGTGTATCCCGGGAGCTGTTTTTT CATSGGHGVSRELFF - - TRBJ2-2 TRBV24-1
TGTGCCAGCAGCGTCAACCAGGTGGCTCACGGCTACACCTTC CASSVNQVAHGYTF - many TRBJ1-2 TRBV9
TGTGCCAGCTACAGGGGGAACACTGAAGCTTTCTTT CASYRGNTEAFF TRBD1 many TRBJ1-1 TRBV6-1
TGTGCCAGCAGTCATAGTGACAATGAGCAGTTCTTC CASSHSDNEQFF - many TRBJ2-1 TRBV7-9
TGTGCCTGGAGTGACAAGGGGCGCGAGCAGTACTTC CAWSDKGREQYF - many TRBJ2-7 TRBV30
TGTGCCAGCAGCTTGGTAGGGGGACAGGGCGGCGAGCAGTACTTC CASSLVGGQGGEQYF TRBD1 many TRBJ2-7 TRBV5-5
TGTGCCAGCAGCCCCAGTGGACAGACAGATACGCAGTATTTT CASSPSGQTDTQYF - many TRBJ2-3 TRBV2
TGTGCCAGCAGTTCCGCGTCACGAGGGGCCAACGTCCTGACTTTC CASSSASRGANVLTF - medium-sized TRBJ2-6 TRBV28
TGTGCCAGCTCTTTGACAGGGTCCAACGTCCTGACTTTC CASSLTGSNVLTF TRBD1 - TRBJ2-6 TRBV2
TGTGCCAGCGCTGGGGGTCTCTCTGGAAACACCATATATTTT CASAGGLSGNTIYF - medium-sized TRBJ1-3 TRBV6-1
TGTGCCAGCAGCCCAGGGACTAGCGGAGTCAGTTACAAGCAGTACTTC CASSPGTSGVSYKQYF TRBD2 - TRBJ2-7 TRBV7-3
TGTGCCAGCAGTTCGGTACGCAACACTGAAGCTTTCTTT CASSSVRNTEAFF - many TRBJ1-1 TRBV2
TGCGCCAGCAGCCCGACCACAGGGTCCTCTGGAAACACCATATATTTT CASSPTTGSSGNTIYF - many TRBJ1-3 TRBV5-1
TGTGTCAGCAGCCCCAACAGGGTCCCCAATCAGCCCCAGCATTTT CVSSPNRVPNQPQHF - once TRBJ1-5 TRBV28
TGCGCCAACAAGCGGGATATCTCAGATACGCAGTATTTT CANKRDISDTQYF TRBD2 - TRBJ2-3 TRBV5-1
TGTGCCAGCAGTGGTACTAGCGGGACGGCTGTGGCCAACTTCCTGACTTTC CASSGTSGTAVANFLTF TRBD2 - TRBJ2-6 TRBV6-2/TRBV6-3
TGTGCCAGCAGCCAAGATAAAGAGTACCAAGAGACCCAGTACTTC CASSQDKEYQETQYF - many TRBJ2-5 TRBV14
TGCGCCAGCAGCCAAGTGGGAGGGACTTATGGAAACACCATATATTTT CASSQVGGTYGNTIYF - many TRBJ1-3 TRBV4-1
TGCAGTGCTAGAGTTGGGGGATACACTAGCGGGAGTTACGAGCAGTACTTC CSARVGGYTSGSYEQYF TRBD2 - TRBJ2-7 TRBV20-1
TGTGCCAGCATGGGGCATTCTAACTATGGCTACACCTTC CASMGHSNYGYTF - - TRBJ1-2 TRBV12-3/TRBV12-4
TGTGCCAGCAGTTCCACCTCCAGGAATCATAAATACGAGCAGTACTTC CASSSTSRNHKYEQYF - many TRBJ2-7 TRBV28
TGTGCCAGCAGCCCATATAATTCACCCCTCCACTTT CASSPYNSPLHF - many TRBJ1-6 TRBV5-4
TGTGCCAGTAGTACAGGGACGTTCCTGGGGCAGTTCTTC CASSTGTFLGQFF - many TRBJ2-1 TRBV19
TGTGCCAGCAGTTTCGGGTGGGATCAGCCCCAGCATTTT CASSFGWDQPQHF - many TRBJ1-5 TRBV27
TGTGCCATCAGTTACGTCAGGGCCCGGGAGCTGTTTTTT CAISYVRARELFF - - TRBJ2-2 TRBV6-2/TRBV6-3
TGTGCCAGCAGGGTGGCTGTCTGGAGGAAGCTTGAGCAGTTCTTC CASRVAVWRKLEQFF - - TRBJ2-1 TRBV28
TGCGCCAGCAGCTTGTCGTCTAGCGGGAGTACCGGGGAGCTGTTTTTT CASSLSSSGSTGELFF TRBD2 - TRBJ2-2 TRBV5-1
TGTGCCAGCAGCTTAGGTAGCGGGACTAACTATGGCTACACCTTC CASSLGSGTNYGYTF - - TRBJ1-2 TRBV27
TGCAGTGCTAGAGAAAGGGGTATAGGGTTAACAGGGGGTAATAGTGGCTACACCTTC CSARERGIGLTGGNSGYTF TRBD1 - TRBJ1-2 TRBV20-1
TGTGCCAGCAATCCAGACAGGGTAACCTACAATGAGCAGTTCTTC CASNPDRVTYNEQFF TRBD1 many TRBJ2-1 TRBV6-1
TGTGCCAGCAGTTTATCCGGGACACCCTACTACGAGCAGTACTTC CASSLSGTPYYEQYF - many TRBJ2-7 TRBV28
TGTGCCTGGAGAGCAAGTAGGACCGCTCTCACGGGGAATGAGCAGTTCTTC CAWRASRTALTGNEQFF - - TRBJ2-1 TRBV30
TGCAGCGTTGATGAGGGGGGCTCCCCCACAGATACGCAGTATTTT CSVDEGGSPTDTQYF - many TRBJ2-3 TRBV29-1
TGTGCCAGCAGCTCGATGGGACAGGGGGAAGAGACCCAGTACTTC CASSSMGQGEETQYF TRBD1 - TRBJ2-5 TRBV5-4
TGTGCCAGTAGGGGTCAGTACAATCAGCCCCAGCATTTT CASRGQYNQPQHF - many TRBJ1-5 TRBV19
TGTGCCAGCAGTGCTGAACAGGGGCTTGGGCCCCTCCACTTT CASSAEQGLGPLHF TRBD1 - TRBJ1-6 TRBV6-2/TRBV6-3
TGCGCCAGCAGCTTGATACCACTCTGGGATGGGGTTGGCTACACCTTC CASSLIPLWDGVGYTF - - TRBJ1-2 TRBV5-1
TGCGCCAGCGGACCCGGGACAAGCTATGGCTACACCTTC CASGPGTSYGYTF - - TRBJ1-2 TRBV4-3